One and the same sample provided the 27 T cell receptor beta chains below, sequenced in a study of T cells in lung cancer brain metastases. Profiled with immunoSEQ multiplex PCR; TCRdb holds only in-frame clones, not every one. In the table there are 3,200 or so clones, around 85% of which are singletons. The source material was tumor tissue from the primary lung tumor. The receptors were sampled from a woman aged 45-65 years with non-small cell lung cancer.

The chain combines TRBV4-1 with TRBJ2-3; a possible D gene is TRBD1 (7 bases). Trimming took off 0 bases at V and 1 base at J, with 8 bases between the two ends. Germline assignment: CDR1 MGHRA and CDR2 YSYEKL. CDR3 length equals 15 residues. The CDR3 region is CASSQDRGGTDTQYF. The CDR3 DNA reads TGCGCCAGCAGCCAAGACAGGGGGGGCACAGATACGCAGTATTTT.

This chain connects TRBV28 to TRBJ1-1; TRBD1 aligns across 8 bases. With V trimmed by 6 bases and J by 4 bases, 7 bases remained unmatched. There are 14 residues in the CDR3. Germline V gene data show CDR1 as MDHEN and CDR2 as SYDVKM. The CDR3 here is CASSFQGAGTEAFF. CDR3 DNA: TGTGCCAGCAGCTTTCAGGGGGCTGGCACTGAAGCTTTCTTT.

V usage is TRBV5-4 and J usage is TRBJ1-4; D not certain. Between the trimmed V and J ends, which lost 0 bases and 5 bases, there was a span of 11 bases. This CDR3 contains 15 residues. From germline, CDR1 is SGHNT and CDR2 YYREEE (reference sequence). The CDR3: CASSLDRTRNEKLFF. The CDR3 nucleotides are TGTGCCAGCAGCTTGGATAGGACGCGGAATGAAAAACTGTTTTTT.

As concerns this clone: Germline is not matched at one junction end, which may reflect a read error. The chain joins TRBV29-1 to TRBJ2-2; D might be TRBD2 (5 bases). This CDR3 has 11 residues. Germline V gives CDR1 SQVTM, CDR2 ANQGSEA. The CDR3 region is CSVDSFGELSF. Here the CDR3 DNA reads TGCAGCGTTGACTCGTTCGGGGAGCTGTCTTTT.

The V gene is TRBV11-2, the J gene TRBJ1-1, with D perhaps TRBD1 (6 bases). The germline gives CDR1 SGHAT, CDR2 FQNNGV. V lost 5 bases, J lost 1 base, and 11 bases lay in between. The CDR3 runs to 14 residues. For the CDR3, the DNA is TGTGCCAGCAGCACGCGGACAGCGAACACTGAAGCTTTCTTT. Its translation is CASSTRTANTEAFF.

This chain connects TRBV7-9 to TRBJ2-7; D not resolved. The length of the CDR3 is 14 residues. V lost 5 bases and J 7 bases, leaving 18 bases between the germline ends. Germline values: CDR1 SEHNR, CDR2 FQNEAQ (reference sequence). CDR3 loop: CASSPARATYEQYF. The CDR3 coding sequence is TGTGCCAGCAGCCCCGCAAGGGCCACTTATGAGCAGTACTTC.

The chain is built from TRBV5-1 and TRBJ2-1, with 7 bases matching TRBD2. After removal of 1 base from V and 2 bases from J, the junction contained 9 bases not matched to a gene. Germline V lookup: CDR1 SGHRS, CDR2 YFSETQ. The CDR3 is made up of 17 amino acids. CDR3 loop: CASSLPPGGGAYNEQFF. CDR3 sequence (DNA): TGCGCCAGCAGCTTGCCGCCTGGGGGGGGAGCCTACAATGAGCAGTTCTTC.

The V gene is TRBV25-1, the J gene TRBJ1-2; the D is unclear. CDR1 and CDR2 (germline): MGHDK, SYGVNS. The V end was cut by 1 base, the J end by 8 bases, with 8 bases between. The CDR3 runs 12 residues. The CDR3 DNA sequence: TGTGCCAGCAGTGAATCCGGGTGGGGCTACACCTTC. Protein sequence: CASSESGWGYTF.

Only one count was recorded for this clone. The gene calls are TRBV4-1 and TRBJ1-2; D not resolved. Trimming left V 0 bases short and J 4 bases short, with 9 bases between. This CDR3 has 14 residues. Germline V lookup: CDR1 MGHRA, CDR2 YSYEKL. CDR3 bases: TGCGCCAGCAGCCAAGATGCGGGGTCCTATGGCTACACCTTC. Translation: CASSQDAGSYGYTF.

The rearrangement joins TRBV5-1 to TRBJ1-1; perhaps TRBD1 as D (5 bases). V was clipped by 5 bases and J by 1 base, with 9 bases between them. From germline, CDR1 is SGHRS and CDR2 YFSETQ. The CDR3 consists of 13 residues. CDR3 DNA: TGCGCCAGCAGGTCTACAGGGAACACTGAAGCTTTCTTT. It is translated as CASRSTGNTEAFF.

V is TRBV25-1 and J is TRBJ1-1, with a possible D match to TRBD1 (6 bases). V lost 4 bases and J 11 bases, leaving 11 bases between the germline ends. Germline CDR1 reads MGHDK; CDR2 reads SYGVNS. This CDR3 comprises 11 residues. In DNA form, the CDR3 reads TGTGCCAGCAGTGGGGGGCGCCGGGCTTTCTTT. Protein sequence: CASSGGRRAFF.

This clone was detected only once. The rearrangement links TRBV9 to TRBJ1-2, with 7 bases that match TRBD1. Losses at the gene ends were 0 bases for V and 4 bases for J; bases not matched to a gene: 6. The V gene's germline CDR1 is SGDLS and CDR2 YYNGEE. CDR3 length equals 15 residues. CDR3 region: CASSVDEAGGYGYTF. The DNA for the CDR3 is TGTGCCAGCAGCGTAGATGAAGCAGGGGGCTATGGCTACACCTTC.

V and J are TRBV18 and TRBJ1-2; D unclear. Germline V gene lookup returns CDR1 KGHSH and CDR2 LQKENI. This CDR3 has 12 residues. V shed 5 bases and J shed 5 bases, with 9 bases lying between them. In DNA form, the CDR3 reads TGTGCCAGCTCATCTGACTTATATGGCTACACCTTC. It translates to CASSSDLYGYTF.

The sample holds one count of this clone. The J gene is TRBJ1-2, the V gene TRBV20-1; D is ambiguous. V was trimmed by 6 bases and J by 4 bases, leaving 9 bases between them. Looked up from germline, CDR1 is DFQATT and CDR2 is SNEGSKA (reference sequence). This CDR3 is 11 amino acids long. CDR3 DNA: TGCAGTGCCCCCCTTCCCTATGGCTACACCTTC. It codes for CSAPLPYGYTF.

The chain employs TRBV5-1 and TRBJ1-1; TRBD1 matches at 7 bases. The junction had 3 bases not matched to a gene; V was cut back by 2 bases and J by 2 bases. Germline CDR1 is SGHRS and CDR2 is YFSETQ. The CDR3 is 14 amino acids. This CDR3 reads CASSFTGDNTEAFF. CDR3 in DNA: TGCGCCAGCAGCTTCACAGGGGATAACACTGAAGCTTTCTTT.

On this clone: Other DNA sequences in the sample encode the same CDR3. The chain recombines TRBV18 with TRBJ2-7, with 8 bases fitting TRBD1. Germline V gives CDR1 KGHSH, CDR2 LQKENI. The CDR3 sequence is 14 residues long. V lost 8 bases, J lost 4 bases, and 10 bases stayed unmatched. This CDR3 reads CASRPTGEYYEQYF. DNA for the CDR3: TGTGCCAGCCGACCGACAGGGGAATATTACGAGCAGTACTTC.

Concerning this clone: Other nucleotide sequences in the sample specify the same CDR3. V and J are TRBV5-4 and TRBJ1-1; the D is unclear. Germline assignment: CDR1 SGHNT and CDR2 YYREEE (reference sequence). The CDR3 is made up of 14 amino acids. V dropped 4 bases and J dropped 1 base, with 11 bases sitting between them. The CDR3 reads CASSRRERNTEAFF. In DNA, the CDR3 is TGTGCCAGCAGCCGTAGGGAAAGGAACACTGAAGCTTTCTTT.

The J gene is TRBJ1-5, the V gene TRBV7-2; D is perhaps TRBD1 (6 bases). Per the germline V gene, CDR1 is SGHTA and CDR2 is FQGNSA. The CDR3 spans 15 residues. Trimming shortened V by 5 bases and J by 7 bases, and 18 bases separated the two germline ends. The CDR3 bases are TGTGCCAGCAGCGCGAGCGGACAGATACAACAGCCCCAGCATTTT. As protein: CASSASGQIQQPQHF.

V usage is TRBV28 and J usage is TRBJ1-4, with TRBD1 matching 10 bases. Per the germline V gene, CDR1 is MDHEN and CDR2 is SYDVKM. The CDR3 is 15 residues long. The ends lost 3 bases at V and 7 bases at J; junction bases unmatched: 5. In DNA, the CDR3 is TGTGCCAGCAGTTTCCCCGGGACAGGGGTTGAAAAACTGTTTTTT. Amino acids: CASSFPGTGVEKLFF.

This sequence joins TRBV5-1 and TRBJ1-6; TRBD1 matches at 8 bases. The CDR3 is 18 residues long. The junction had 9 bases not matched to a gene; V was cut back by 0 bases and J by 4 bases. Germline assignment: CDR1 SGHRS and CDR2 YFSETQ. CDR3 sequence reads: CASSLGRGPGLYNSPLHF. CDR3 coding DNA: TGCGCCAGCAGCTTGGGCAGGGGGCCAGGACTATATAATTCACCCCTCCACTTT. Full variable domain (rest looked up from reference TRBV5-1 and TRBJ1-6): KAGVTQTPRYLIKTRGQQVTLSCSPISGHRSVSWYQQTPGQGLQFLFEYFSETQRNKGNFPGRFSGRQFSNSRSEMNVSTLELGDSALYLCASSLGRGPGLYNSPLHFGNGTRLTVT.

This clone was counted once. In DNA, the CDR3 is TGTGCCAGCAGCCCCTCGAGGGACAGGAGGAACAATGAGCAGTTCTTC. This codes for CASSPSRDRRNNEQFF. This sequence joins TRBV7-8 and TRBJ2-1; 8 nucleotides align to TRBD1. The CDR3 contains 16 residues. V dropped 5 bases and J dropped 5; count of bases not matched to a gene: 11. Germline assignment: CDR1 SGHVS and CDR2 FQNEAQ.

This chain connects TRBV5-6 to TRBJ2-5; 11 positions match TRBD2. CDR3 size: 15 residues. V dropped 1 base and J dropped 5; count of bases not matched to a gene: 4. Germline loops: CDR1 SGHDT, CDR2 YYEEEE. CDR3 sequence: CASSLLSGGVETQYF. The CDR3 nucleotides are TGTGCCAGCAGCTTGCTTAGCGGGGGGGTCGAGACCCAGTACTTC.

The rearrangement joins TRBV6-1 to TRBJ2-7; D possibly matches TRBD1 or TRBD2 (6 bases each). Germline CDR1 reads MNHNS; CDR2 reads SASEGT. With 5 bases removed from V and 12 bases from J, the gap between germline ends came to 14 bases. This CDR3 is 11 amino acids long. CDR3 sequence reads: CASSPGARGYF. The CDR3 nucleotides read TGTGCCAGCAGTCCGGGGGCCCGTGGGTACTTC.

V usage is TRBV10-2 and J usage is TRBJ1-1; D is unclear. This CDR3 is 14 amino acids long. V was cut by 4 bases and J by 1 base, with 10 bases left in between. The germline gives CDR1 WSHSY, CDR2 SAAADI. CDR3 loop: CASSAGPGNTEAFF. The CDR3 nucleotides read TGCGCCAGCAGTGCTGGCCCAGGGAACACTGAAGCTTTCTTT.

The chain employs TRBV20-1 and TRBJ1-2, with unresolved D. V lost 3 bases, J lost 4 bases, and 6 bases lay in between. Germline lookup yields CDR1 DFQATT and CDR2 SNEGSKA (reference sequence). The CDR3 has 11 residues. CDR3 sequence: CSARPGYGYTF. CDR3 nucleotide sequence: TGCAGTGCTAGGCCGGGCTATGGCTACACCTTC.

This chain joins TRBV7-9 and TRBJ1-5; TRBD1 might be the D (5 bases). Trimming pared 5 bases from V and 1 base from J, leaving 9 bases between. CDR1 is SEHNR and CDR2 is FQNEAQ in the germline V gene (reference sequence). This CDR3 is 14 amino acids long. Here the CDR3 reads CASSHDRSNQPQHF. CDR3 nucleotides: TGTGCCAGCAGCCACGACAGAAGCAATCAGCCCCAGCATTTT.

The CDR3 region has the DNA TGTGCCAGCAGTGAGGCAGGGGGAGCTCAGCCCCAGCATTTT. The encoded protein is CASSEAGGAQPQHF. The chain is built from TRBV6-1 and TRBJ1-5; 7 bases match TRBD1. The CDR3 is 14 amino acids. J gave up 6 bases and V 3 bases, and 5 bases lay outside the gene matches. Germline-derived CDR1 and CDR2 are MNHNS and SASEGT.